Included here is one T cell receptor (beta chain) sequence, with context. Antigen: not known. The CDR3 length is 16 residues. Assay used: immunoSEQ multiplex PCR; TCRdb lists only in-frame clones, some missing. The table has some 160,000 clones, roughly 90% seen once. This entry comes from a study of T cell responses to AZD1222 COVID-19 vaccine. Findings and caveats of the study: Repertoire sampling was restricted to post-peak T cell response timepoints.

This receptor was taken from an adult who received the AZD1222 COVID-19 vaccine. The chain is built from TRBV12-2 and TRBJ2-2; TRBD1 is the table's D call and was not checked against the DNA. TRBV12-2 is a documented pseudogene. The starting material was peripheral blood, obtained 28 days after the second AZD1222 dose. The CDR3 sequence: CASRPTDRANTGELFF. In DNA, the CDR3 is TGTGCAAGTCGCCCGACGGACAGGGCGAACACCGGGGAGCTGTTTTTT.